The 16 T cell receptor beta chains below all came from one sample that was sequenced in a study of T cell repertoires in cytomegalovirus infection. TCRdb ran MiXCR on the reads and lists one entry per CDR3 protein. Of 350,000 to 550,000 distinct CDR3 sequences listed, about 33% are singletons. The sequencing sample was made of PBMCs. The receptors were sampled from a human donor in good health (CMV status not recorded). Some clones in this sample may be carry-over from other donors' samples.

The V and J genes are TRBV2 and TRBJ2-2, with 9 bases that match TRBD1. This CDR3 is 15 amino acids long. Trimming took 7 bases from V and 5 from J; bases not matched to a gene: 8. Germline CDR1 is SNHLY and CDR2 is FYNNEI. This CDR3 is CASTRDRAGTGELFF. The CDR3 DNA follows: TGTGCCAGCACCAGGGACAGGGCTGGGACCGGGGAGCTGTTTTTT.

The J gene is TRBJ2-7, the V gene TRBV2; 9 bases fit TRBD2. Looked up from germline, CDR1 is SNHLY and CDR2 is FYNNEI. The CDR3 loop spans 12 amino acids. V trimming: 6 bases; J trimming: 6 bases; junction bases outside the gene matches: 3. In nucleotides, the CDR3 is TGTGCCAGCAGAGGAGCGGGGGGCGAGCAGTACTTC. Translation gives CASRGAGGEQYF.

The DNA of the CDR3 is TGCAGCGTCAACGCAGGGCCGGGCTACACCTTC. It translates to CSVNAGPGYTF. V usage is TRBV29-1 and J usage is TRBJ1-2, with D perhaps matching TRBD1 (5 bases). The germline CDR1 and CDR2 sequences are SQVTM and ANQGSEA. V lost 6 bases and J 8 bases, leaving 13 bases between the germline ends. The CDR3 has 11 residues.

This clonotype was picked up many times. This chain joins TRBV28 and TRBJ2-1, with D uncertain. There are 14 residues in the CDR3. V gave up 6 bases and J gave up 2 bases, with 11 bases separating them. Germline V gives CDR1 MDHEN, CDR2 SYDVKM. CDR3 amino acids: CASSKIAPYNEQFF. CDR3 sequence (DNA): TGTGCCAGCAGCAAGATAGCACCCTACAATGAGCAGTTCTTC. The variable domain in full, completed from reference TRBV28 and TRBJ2-1, reads DVKVTQSSRYLVKRTGEKVFLECVQDMDHENMFWYRQDPGLGLRLIYFSYDVKMKEKGDIPEGYSVSREKKERFSLILESASTNQTSMYLCASSKIAPYNEQFFGPGTRLTVL.

This chain connects TRBV5-4 to TRBJ1-4; no definite D call. Germline CDR1 and CDR2: SGHNT and YYREEE (reference sequence). The CDR3 contains 15 residues. Between the trimmed V and J ends, which lost 0 bases and 0 bases, there was a span of 6 bases. CDR3 nucleotide sequence: TGTGCCAGCAGCTTGGACAGTTCAACTAATGAAAAACTGTTTTTT. Translating it yields CASSLDSSTNEKLFF.

In this sample, this clonotype turned up a few times. The rearrangement links TRBV10-3 to TRBJ2-3; 10 positions match TRBD2. CDR3 length equals 14 residues. CDR1 and CDR2 from the germline V gene are ENHRY and SYGVKD. Trimming removed 8 bases from V and 5 bases from J; junction bases left unmatched: 7. The CDR3 loop reads CAIGEASGGDTQYF. DNA for the CDR3: TGTGCCATCGGAGAGGCTAGCGGGGGAGATACGCAGTATTTT.

Here the CDR3 reads CASSFPGQGAFYGYTF. In nucleotides, the CDR3 is TGTGCCAGCAGCTTTCCTGGACAGGGGGCTTTCTATGGCTACACCTTC. The chain combines TRBV5-4 with TRBJ1-2, with 11 bases fitting TRBD1. Germline-derived CDR1 and CDR2 are SGHNT and YYREEE (reference sequence). The trim removed 2 bases at V and 4 bases at J, leaving 7 bases unmatched. CDR3 length: 16 amino acids.

The genes are TRBV2 and TRBJ1-5; D might be TRBD1 (5 bases). This CDR3 has 14 residues. The V gene's germline CDR1 is SNHLY and CDR2 FYNNEI. The V gene lost 2 bases and the J gene lost 5 bases, with 10 bases spanning the gap. The CDR3 DNA sequence: TGTGCCAGCAGTGAAAAGGGGTGGGATCAGCCCCAGCATTTT. This gives the protein CASSEKGWDQPQHF. Full variable domain (missing parts from reference TRBV2 and TRBJ1-5): EPEVTQTPSHQVTQMGQEVILRCVPISNHLYFYWYRQILGQKVEFLVSFYNNEISEKSEIFDDQFSVERPDGSNFTLKIRSTKLEDSAMYFCASSEKGWDQPQHFGDGTRLSIL.

This clonotype was found a few times. This chain joins TRBV6-6 and TRBJ1-3, with 7 nucleotides matching TRBD1. The CDR3 has 14 amino acids. Germline V gene data show CDR1 as MNHNY and CDR2 as SVGAGI (reference sequence). The V segment lost 5 bases and the J segment 3 bases; nucleotides outside the gene matches: 4. CDR3 sequence: CASSHRTGGNTIYF. The CDR3 DNA follows: TGTGCCAGCAGTCATCGGACAGGTGGAAACACCATATATTTT.

The rearrangement joins TRBV4-1 to TRBJ2-7; the D call may be TRBD1 or TRBD2 (6 bases each). The ends were cut back, 1 base at V and 4 bases at J, with 14 bases in the middle. There are 15 residues in the CDR3. The V gene's germline CDR1 is MGHRA and CDR2 YSYEKL. The CDR3: CASSQVSRGGYEQYF. The DNA for the CDR3 is TGCGCCAGCAGCCAAGTATCCAGGGGAGGATACGAGCAGTACTTC.

Concerning this clonotype itself: This may be a read error: a much more frequent sequence differs by one nucleotide. The gene calls are TRBV10-3 and TRBJ2-7; 7 nucleotides line up with TRBD1. With V trimmed by 5 bases and J by 1 base, 8 bases remained unmatched. The CDR3 loop spans 15 amino acids. Germline V CDR1 and CDR2: ENHRY, SYGVKD. This CDR3 reads CAISYRQGTSYEQYF. CDR3 DNA: TGTGCCATCAGTTACCGACAGGGTACTTCCTACGAGCAGTACTTC.

On this clonotype itself: This may arise from a read error, as a much more abundant clone is one base away. The J gene is TRBJ2-7, the V gene TRBV11-1; D tentatively fits TRBD1 or TRBD2 (5 bases each). Germline CDR1 SGHAT, CDR2 FQDESV (reference sequence). CDR3 length: 14 residues. CDR3 in amino acids: CASSPGTVSCEQYF. The CDR3 bases are TGTGCCAGCAGCCCAGGGACGGTCTCCTGCGAGCAGTACTTC.

The chain recombines TRBV7-4 with TRBJ2-5; D call uncertain. CDR3 length: 16 residues. In germline, CDR1 is SGHVT, CDR2 SQSDAQ. V dropped 2 bases and J dropped 4 bases, with 17 bases sitting between them. CDR3 sequence: CASSLQMSSQRETQYF. The CDR3 DNA sequence: TGTGCCAGCAGCTTACAGATGTCGTCGCAGCGAGAGACCCAGTACTTC.

This clonotype occurred once. Likely a read error: the CDR3 ends without its conserved phenylalanine or tryptophan. The chain has TRBV28 and TRBJ2-1; unclear D gene. CDR3 length: 14 residues. Germline V gene sequence: CDR1 MDHEN, CDR2 SYDVKM. V dropped 5 bases and J dropped 7 bases, with 15 bases sitting between them. In DNA form, the CDR3 reads TGTGCCAGCAGTCCACCCGGAGCGAATAATGAGCAGTTCTTA. It specifies CASSPPGANNEQFL.

This chain joins TRBV18 and TRBJ2-5; 7 nucleotides match TRBD1. Germline values: CDR1 KGHSH, CDR2 LQKENI. The CDR3 consists of 15 residues. The V segment lost 6 bases and the J segment 2 bases; nucleotides outside the gene matches: 9. The CDR3 DNA reads TGTGCCAGCTCCCCCCGGGACAGCAGACAAGAGACCCAGTACTTC. Translating it yields CASSPRDSRQETQYF.

About this clonotype: Germline is not matched at one junction end, which may reflect a read error. The chain employs TRBV7-2 and TRBJ1-1, with 8 bases fitting TRBD1. Per the germline V gene, CDR1 is SGHTA and CDR2 is FQGNSA. CDR3 length: 14 residues. As DNA, the CDR3 is TGTGCCAGGAGCTTGCAGGGGGCGACCACTGAAGCTGTCTTT. Translated, it gives CARSLQGATTEAVF.